This is a list of T cell receptor beta chains from one sample in a study of T-cell memory formation after mild COVID-19. TCRdb analysed the 5' RACE reads with MiXCR anew, one entry per CDR3 protein. The sample includes tens of thousands of distinct CDR3 sequences, about 14% of them seen just once. The sequencing sample was made of PBMCs or a T cell subset sorted from them (not recorded which). The receptors here all came from an adult woman who had mild COVID-19 (a few samples of this study predate the infection). Cell type and time point are not known. The CDR3 runs from the conserved cysteine through the conserved F or W. A D gene is named only where the DNA matches it firmly. The size entry is marked missing in some rows and otherwise reads once, few, many or a size class.

>few|TRBJ1-1|TRBD1|TRBV7-9
TGTGCCAGTGGTCGGCCCGATTTAGGGGGCCCGGAAACTGAAGCTTTCTTT
CASGRPDLGGPETEAFF
>-|TRBJ2-1|-|TRBV7-8
TGTGCCAGCAGCGTAGCCGGGACGGGGTACAATGAGCAGTTCTTC
CASSVAGTGYNEQFF
>few|TRBJ2-7|-|TRBV7-8
TGTGCCAGCAGCTTGGCAGGGGTAAGCTCCTACGAGCAGTACTTC
CASSLAGVSSYEQYF
>few|TRBJ2-7|-|TRBV12-3/TRBV12-4
TGTGTCAGCAGTAACCAAGACTGGGGATACGAGCAGTACTTC
CVSSNQDWGYEQYF
>-|TRBJ1-1|TRBD1|TRBV5-6
TGTGCCAGCAGCCCCGGGACAGGGTTCACTGAAGCTTTCTTT
CASSPGTGFTEAFF
>-|TRBJ2-2|TRBD2|TRBV6-2/TRBV6-3
TGTGCCAGCAGTCGCGGACTAGCGGGACCTAACACCGGGGAGCTGTTTTTT
CASSRGLAGPNTGELFF
>-|TRBJ2-3|-|TRBV3-1
TGTGCCAGCAGCCAAGAGAGGAATACGCAGTATTTT
CASSQERNTQYF
>-|TRBJ1-3|-|TRBV12-3/TRBV12-4
TGTGCCAGCGGTCCGGCGGGTAGCTCTGGAAACACCATATATTTT
CASGPAGSSGNTIYF
>-|TRBJ2-1|-|TRBV2
TGTGCCAGCAGTGAACGGGTGGGAGTAAGGGCCAATGAGCAGTTCTTC
CASSERVGVRANEQFF
>-|TRBJ2-1|-|TRBV15
TGTGCCACCAGCAGAGATGTTACGTACAATGAGCAGTTCTTC
CATSRDVTYNEQFF
>few|TRBJ2-1|TRBD2|TRBV7-9
TGTGCCAGCAGCTTCGAGACGGGAGGGCCTGATGAGCAGTTCTTC
CASSFETGGPDEQFF
>-|TRBJ2-3|TRBD2|TRBV7-3
TGTGCCAGCAGCGTCGGAGCGGGGGGTGGGGATACGCAGTATTTT
CASSVGAGGGDTQYF
>few|TRBJ2-3|-|TRBV7-8
TGTGCCAGCAGCTTATTTTGGAGGCGAGAAGTAAAAGATACGCAGTATTTT
CASSLFWRREVKDTQYF
>few|TRBJ1-5|-|TRBV12-3/TRBV12-4
TGTGCCAGCAGCTATGCAGGATCAAGCAATCAGCCCCAGCATTTT
CASSYAGSSNQPQHF
>few|TRBJ2-2|-|TRBV5-1
TGCGCCAGCAGCCTGCCCCGAGACATCCCGTATAGACACACCGGGGAGCTGTTTTTT
CASSLPRDIPYRHTGELFF
>few|TRBJ2-2|-|TRBV9
TGTGCCAGCAGCCTACCCCGTGGAGGGGGCCCAAACCAGGAGCTGTTTTTT
CASSLPRGGGPNQELFF
>-|TRBJ2-2|-|TRBV2
TGTGCCAGCAGTGAAAAACAGAGAGGGACCACCGGGGAGCTGTTTTTT
CASSEKQRGTTGELFF
>-|TRBJ1-5|-|TRBV7-9
TGTGCCAGCAGTTTGGACAACACCTCATACTGGAGCAATCAGCCCCAGCATTTT
CASSLDNTSYWSNQPQHF
>many|TRBJ2-1|TRBD2|TRBV20-1
TGCAGCGGCCAGGCGGGGGGCCCGGGAAATGAGCAGTTCTTC
CSGQAGGPGNEQFF
>-|TRBJ2-5|-|TRBV20-1
TGCAGTGCTAGAGATCTTCCGAAACTCTCCGAGCAAGAGACCCAGTACTTC
CSARDLPKLSEQETQYF
>few|TRBJ2-5|-|TRBV4-3
TGCGCCAGCAGCCAAGCCTGGCAGGTCCAAGAGACCCAGTACTTC
CASSQAWQVQETQYF
>few|TRBJ2-7|-|TRBV20-1
TGCAGTGCTAGAGATTGGGACCCCCAGGGCTCCTACGAGCAGTACTTC
CSARDWDPQGSYEQYF
>once|TRBJ2-7|TRBD1|TRBV9
TGTGCCAGCAGCGTAGGTCCCCCGGGACAGGGGATCCACGAGCAGTACTTC
CASSVGPPGQGIHEQYF